These 14 T cell receptor beta chains were sequenced from one sample in a study of human T cells and chemical hapten exposure. One entry per CDR3 protein results from TCRdb running MiXCR on the RACE reads. The sample has about 380,000 distinct CDR3 sequences, around 5% seen once. The time point denotes: patch test 1, 2 weeks after DPC sensitization. Indicated treatment: therapeutic diphenylcyclopropenone sensitization with weekly scalp DPC. Sequenced here: whole blood, sampled in connection with sensitization to the hapten diphenylcyclopropenone (DPC). Receptor source: a woman aged 45 to 65 with alopecia areata. Some clones in this sample may be carry-over from other donors' samples.

The chain employs TRBV20-1 and TRBJ1-5, with D perhaps TRBD1 (5 bases). The CDR3 contains 14 residues. Germline CDR1 and CDR2: DFQATT and SNEGSKA (reference sequence). The ends were cut back, 2 bases at V and 2 bases at J, with 10 bases in the middle. CDR3 sequence (DNA): TGCAGTGCTAGATTCCGGGGCGGCAATCAGCCCCAGCATTTT. Its protein product is CSARFRGGNQPQHF.

This clonotype came up many times. The chain employs TRBV12-3 or TRBV12-4 and TRBJ2-5, with TRBD2 matching 13 bases. Trimming removed 5 bases from V and 1 base from J; junction bases left unmatched: 7. The CDR3 contains 17 residues. The CDR3 coding sequence is TGTGCCAGCAGTCCCCGACTAGCGGGAGGACTCCAAGAGACCCAGTACTTC. It yields the protein CASSPRLAGGLQETQYF.

This sequence joins TRBV5-1 and TRBJ1-2; D is perhaps TRBD1 (5 bases). Germline CDR1 and CDR2: SGHRS and YFSETQ. The CDR3 loop spans 15 amino acids. V lost 3 bases and J 0 bases, leaving 12 bases between the germline ends. CDR3 in DNA: TGCGCCAGCAGCTGGGACGGCGGCACTAACTATGGCTACACCTTC. It is translated as CASSWDGGTNYGYTF.

The V call is TRBV27, the J call TRBJ2-5; TRBD2 aligns across 15 bases. There are 18 residues in the CDR3. CDR1 MNHEY and CDR2 SMNVEV come from the germline V gene (reference sequence). V trimming: 4 bases; J trimming: 3 bases; junction bases outside the gene matches: 9. CDR3 sequence reads: CASSWTSGGVPREETQYF. CDR3 in DNA: TGTGCCAGCAGTTGGACTAGCGGGGGGGTCCCTCGAGAAGAGACCCAGTACTTC.

There are many counts of this clonotype. This chain uses TRBV6-6 with TRBJ2-5; D remains ambiguous. The ends were cut back, 6 bases at V and 2 bases at J, with 16 bases in the middle. Germline V gene data show CDR1 as MNHNY and CDR2 as SVGAGI (reference sequence). The CDR3 has 15 amino acids. The CDR3 DNA reads TGTGCCAGCAGCCCTCTGGCCGGCCGTCAAGAGACCCAGTACTTC. Translation gives CASSPLAGRQETQYF.

For this clonotype: This may be a read error: a much more frequent sequence differs by one nucleotide. The chain uses TRBV20-1 and TRBJ1-2; 8 bases are shared with TRBD1. The CDR3 length is 14 residues. The germline gives CDR1 DFQATT, CDR2 SNEGSKA (reference sequence). This CDR3 reads CSDRFSGGNHGYTF. CDR3 in DNA: TGCAGTGATAGATTTTCAGGGGGCAATCATGGCTACACCTTC.

This clonotype was counted many times. This chain's CDR3 is CASSLGGRSSYEQYF. Here the CDR3 DNA reads TGCGCCAGCAGCTTGGGCGGGAGGAGCTCCTACGAGCAGTACTTC. V gene TRBV5-1 combines with J gene TRBJ2-7; 8 bases line up with TRBD2. With 0 bases clipped from V and 0 bases from J, the junction kept 2 bases outside the gene matches. Germline V gene sequence: CDR1 SGHRS, CDR2 YFSETQ. The CDR3 sequence is 15 residues long.

This clonotype was counted many times. This chain uses TRBV20-1 with TRBJ1-1, with 9 bases lining up with TRBD1. CDR1 is DFQATT and CDR2 is SNEGSKA in the germline V gene (reference sequence). Unmatched junction bases numbered 2, after V lost 4 bases and J lost 5 bases. The CDR3 spans 12 residues. CDR3 sequence: CSATGTGTEAFF. The DNA for the CDR3 is TGCAGTGCTACCGGGACAGGGACTGAAGCTTTCTTT.

This clonotype was seen repeatedly, ten times or more. CDR3: CASSVGLSQETQYF. DNA for the CDR3: TGTGCCAGCAGCGTAGGACTATCGCAAGAGACCCAGTACTTC. The chain joins TRBV9 to TRBJ2-5, with D possibly being TRBD2 (5 bases). CDR1 and CDR2 from the germline V gene are SGDLS and YYNGEE. The CDR3 runs 14 residues. V was pared by 0 bases and J by 2 bases, with 8 bases between.

This clonotype was seen repeatedly, ten times or more. The chain has TRBV2 and TRBJ2-1; D may be TRBD1 (5 bases). The CDR3 is made up of 16 amino acids. V was pared by 4 bases and J by 0 bases, with 13 bases between. Germline V CDR1 and CDR2: SNHLY, FYNNEI. The DNA for the CDR3 is TGTGCCAGCAGTGGCCCTCAGGGTAGCTCCTACAATGAGCAGTTCTTC. This translates into CASSGPQGSSYNEQFF.

DNA of the CDR3: TGTGCCAGCAGTGACGAGAGAGTAATCAGCCCCCAGCATTTT. Residues: CASSDERVISPQHF. The J gene is TRBJ1-5, the V gene TRBV2; D remains unclear. Looked up from germline, CDR1 is SNHLY and CDR2 is FYNNEI. V lost 3 bases, J lost 10 bases, and 16 bases lay in between. This CDR3 contains 14 residues.

This clonotype was observed many times. The chain combines TRBV6-1 with TRBJ2-3; a weak D match, TRBD1 (5 bases). V was shortened by 8 bases and J by 3 bases, with 15 bases between the two germline ends. The CDR3 covers 14 residues. CDR1 and CDR2 (germline): MNHNS, SASEGT. The CDR3 DNA reads as TGTGCCAGCGCTCCCCCCAGACAGACAGATACGCAGTATTTT. It is translated as CASAPPRQTDTQYF.

The table lists this clonotype with many counts. This chain connects TRBV19 to TRBJ1-5; no definite D call. Germline CDR1 LNHDA, CDR2 SQIVND (reference sequence). Trimming left V 10 bases short and J 1 base short, with 11 bases between. CDR3 size: 13 residues. As DNA, the CDR3 is TGTGCCACATATGAAGGGAGCAATCAGCCCCAGCATTTT. Amino acid sequence: CATYEGSNQPQHF. Combining the CDR3 with reference TRBV19 and TRBJ1-5 gives the whole variable domain DGGITQSPKYLFRKEGQNVTLSCEQNLNHDAMYWYRQDPGQGLRLIYYSQIVNDFQKGDIAEGYSVSREKKESFPLTVTSAQKNPTAFYLCATYEGSNQPQHFGDGTRLSIL.

Many counts were recorded for this clonotype. V and J are TRBV7-8 and TRBJ2-5, with 8 bases that match TRBD2. The CDR3 length is 15 residues. V gave up 5 bases and J gave up 2 bases; unmatched junction bases: 7. Germline V CDR1 and CDR2: SGHVS, FQNEAQ. CDR3: CASSRGTRRQETQYF. CDR3 nucleotides: TGTGCCAGCAGCCGAGGGACTAGGAGACAAGAGACCCAGTACTTC.